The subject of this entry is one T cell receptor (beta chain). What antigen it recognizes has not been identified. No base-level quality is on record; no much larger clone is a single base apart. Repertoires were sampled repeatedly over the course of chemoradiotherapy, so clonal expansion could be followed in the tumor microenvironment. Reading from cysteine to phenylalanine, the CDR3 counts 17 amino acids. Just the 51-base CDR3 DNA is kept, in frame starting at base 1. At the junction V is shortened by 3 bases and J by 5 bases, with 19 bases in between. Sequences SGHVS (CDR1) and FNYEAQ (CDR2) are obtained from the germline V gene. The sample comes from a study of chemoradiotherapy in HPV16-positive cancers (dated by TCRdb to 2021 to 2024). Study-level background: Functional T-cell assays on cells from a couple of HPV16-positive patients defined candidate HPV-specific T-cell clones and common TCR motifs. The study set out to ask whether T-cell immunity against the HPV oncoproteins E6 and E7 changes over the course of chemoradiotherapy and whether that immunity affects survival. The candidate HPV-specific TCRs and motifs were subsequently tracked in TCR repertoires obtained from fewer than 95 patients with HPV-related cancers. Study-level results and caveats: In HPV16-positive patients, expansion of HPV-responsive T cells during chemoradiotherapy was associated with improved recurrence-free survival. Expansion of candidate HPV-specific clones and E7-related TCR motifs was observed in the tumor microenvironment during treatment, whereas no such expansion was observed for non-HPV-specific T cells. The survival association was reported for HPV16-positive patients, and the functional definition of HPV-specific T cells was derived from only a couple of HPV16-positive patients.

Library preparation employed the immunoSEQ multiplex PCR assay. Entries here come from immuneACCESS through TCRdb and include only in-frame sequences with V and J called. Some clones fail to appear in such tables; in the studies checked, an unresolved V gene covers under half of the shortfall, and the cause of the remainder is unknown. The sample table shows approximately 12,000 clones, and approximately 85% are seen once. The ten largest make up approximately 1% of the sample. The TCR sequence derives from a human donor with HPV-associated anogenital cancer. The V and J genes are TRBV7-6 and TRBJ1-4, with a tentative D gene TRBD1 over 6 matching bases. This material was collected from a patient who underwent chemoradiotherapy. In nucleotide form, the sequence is TGTGCCAGCAGCTTGATCCCCCCGGGACACCCAAATGAAAAACTGTTTTTT. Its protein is CASSLIPPGHPNEKLFF. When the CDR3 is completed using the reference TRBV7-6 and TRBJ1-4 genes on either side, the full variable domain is GAGVSQSPRYKVTKRGQDVALRCDPISGHVSLYWYRQALGQGPEFLTYFNYEAQQDKSGLPNDRFSAERPEGSISTLTIQRTEQRDSAMYRCASSLIPPGHPNEKLFFGSGTQLSVL.